These T cell receptor beta chains were read from a single sample in a study of T cell responses to AZD1222 COVID-19 vaccine. Libraries were prepared by immunoSEQ multiplex PCR; TCRdb keeps only in-frame clonotypes and omits some of them. In the table there are around 99,000 clones, 80% to 95% of which are singletons. The source was peripheral blood, collected 28 days after the second AZD1222 dose. All receptors derive from an adult who received the AZD1222 COVID-19 vaccine. CDR3s include the opening cysteine and the closing phenylalanine or tryptophan. The order of the fields is V gene, clone size, J gene, D gene, CDR3 DNA, CDR3 protein. D genes are given only for firm matches. Clone size appears in some rows only: once, few, many, or a class for an expanded clone.

v_call: TRBV28
clone_size: NA
j_call: TRBJ1-4
d_call: TRBD1
cdr3_nt: TGTGCCAGCAGTTCTCCGACAGGGGGATTTGAAAAACTGTTTTTT
cdr3_aa: CASSSPTGGFEKLFF

v_call: TRBV14
clone_size: NA
j_call: TRBJ2-7
d_call: NA
cdr3_nt: TGTGCCAGCAGCCAAGGGACTACGATAACCTACGAGCAGTACTTC
cdr3_aa: CASSQGTTITYEQYF

v_call: TRBV3-1/TRBV3-2
clone_size: NA
j_call: TRBJ1-1
d_call: NA
cdr3_nt: TGTGCCAGCAGCCAAGGGGGGGGCGCGGACACACTGAACACTGAAGCTTTCTTT
cdr3_aa: CASSQGGGADTLNTEAFF

v_call: TRBV6-6
clone_size: NA
j_call: TRBJ2-7
d_call: TRBD1
cdr3_nt: TGTGCCAGCAATAATTACCGGGACAGTGAGCAGTACTTC
cdr3_aa: CASNNYRDSEQYF

v_call: TRBV11-2
clone_size: NA
j_call: TRBJ1-4
d_call: NA
cdr3_nt: TGTGCCAGCAGCCGGTCCGGGCTCAAACAGGGTGAAAAACTGTTTTTT
cdr3_aa: CASSRSGLKQGEKLFF

v_call: TRBV28
clone_size: NA
j_call: TRBJ1-1
d_call: NA
cdr3_nt: TGTGCCAGCACCCTCTGGGCAGGGCTAATGACGAACACTGAAGCTTTCTTT
cdr3_aa: CASTLWAGLMTNTEAFF

v_call: TRBV9
clone_size: NA
j_call: TRBJ2-2
d_call: NA
cdr3_nt: TGTGCCAGCAGCTTCAGGGGCACCGGGGAGCTGTTTTTT
cdr3_aa: CASSFRGTGELFF

v_call: TRBV30
clone_size: NA
j_call: TRBJ1-3
d_call: NA
cdr3_nt: TGTGCCTGGAGTGTAGCGGGTGGTCTAAGTGGAAACACCATATATTTT
cdr3_aa: CAWSVAGGLSGNTIYF

v_call: TRBV5-5
clone_size: once
j_call: TRBJ2-7
d_call: NA
cdr3_nt: TGTGCCAGCAGCTTGTTGAGACAGGCGAGCGAGCAGTACTTC
cdr3_aa: CASSLLRQASEQYF

v_call: TRBV28
clone_size: NA
j_call: TRBJ2-7
d_call: NA
cdr3_nt: TGTGCCAGCAGTTTAAGATACGAGCAGTACTTC
cdr3_aa: CASSLRYEQYF

v_call: TRBV11-2
clone_size: NA
j_call: TRBJ2-3
d_call: NA
cdr3_nt: TGTGCCAGCAGCCCCTGGCGTACGCAGTATTTT
cdr3_aa: CASSPWRTQYF

v_call: TRBV9
clone_size: once
j_call: TRBJ2-5
d_call: NA
cdr3_nt: TGTGCCAGCAGCGTGGAGGGCCTAGCACGGGGGACCCAGTACTTC
cdr3_aa: CASSVEGLARGTQYF

v_call: TRBV3-1/TRBV3-2
clone_size: NA
j_call: TRBJ2-7
d_call: NA
cdr3_nt: TGTGCCAGCAGCCAAGGAGTCGAGCAGTACTTC
cdr3_aa: CASSQGVEQYF

v_call: TRBV7-8
clone_size: NA
j_call: TRBJ2-1
d_call: TRBD1
cdr3_nt: TGTGCCAGCAGCTACGACAGGGACAATGAGCAGTTCTTC
cdr3_aa: CASSYDRDNEQFF

v_call: TRBV27
clone_size: few
j_call: TRBJ1-5
d_call: NA
cdr3_nt: TGTGCCAGCAGATCTCTTCGCGGGGCCACAAACAATCAGCCCCAGCATTTT
cdr3_aa: CASRSLRGATNNQPQHF

v_call: TRBV14
clone_size: once
j_call: TRBJ2-7
d_call: TRBD1
cdr3_nt: TGTGCCAGCAGCAACAGACAGGGGATCGGCTACGAGCAGTACTTC
cdr3_aa: CASSNRQGIGYEQYF

v_call: TRBV28
clone_size: NA
j_call: TRBJ2-4
d_call: NA
cdr3_nt: TGTGCCAGCATCGATATAGCCAAAAACATTCAGTACTTC
cdr3_aa: CASIDIAKNIQYF

v_call: TRBV19
clone_size: NA
j_call: TRBJ1-2
d_call: NA
cdr3_nt: TGTGCCAGTAGTAACGAAGTATGGGGCTACACCTTC
cdr3_aa: CASSNEVWGYTF

v_call: TRBV7-8
clone_size: NA
j_call: TRBJ2-1
d_call: TRBD2
cdr3_nt: TGTGCCAGCAGCCGCGGGACTAGCGACTACAATGAGCAGTTCTTC
cdr3_aa: CASSRGTSDYNEQFF

v_call: TRBV28
clone_size: NA
j_call: TRBJ2-2
d_call: NA
cdr3_nt: TGTGCCAGCAAGGGCAGGTTCACCGGGGAGCTGTTTTTT
cdr3_aa: CASKGRFTGELFF

v_call: TRBV6-5
clone_size: NA
j_call: TRBJ1-2
d_call: TRBD1
cdr3_nt: TGTGCCAGCAGTTACTCGTTCCAGGGGGCCGGAAGCTACGCCTTC
cdr3_aa: CASSYSFQGAGSYAF

v_call: TRBV4-3
clone_size: NA
j_call: TRBJ2-1
d_call: NA
cdr3_nt: TGCGCCAGCAGCCAAGAAGTCTACAATGAGCAGTTCTTC
cdr3_aa: CASSQEVYNEQFF

v_call: TRBV5-4
clone_size: NA
j_call: TRBJ1-5
d_call: NA
cdr3_nt: TGTGCCAGCAGCTTGGGTGGTGATCAGCCCCAGCATTTT
cdr3_aa: CASSLGGDQPQHF

v_call: TRBV3-1/TRBV3-2
clone_size: once
j_call: TRBJ2-1
d_call: NA
cdr3_nt: TGTGCCAGCAGCCAAGAAGGGCGAAGGGGCAATGAGCAGTTCTTC
cdr3_aa: CASSQEGRRGNEQFF

v_call: TRBV19
clone_size: NA
j_call: TRBJ1-1
d_call: TRBD1
cdr3_nt: TGTGCCAGTAGTAGAATCACAGGGGCGGTTCTGGGCACTGAAGCTTTCTTT
cdr3_aa: CASSRITGAVLGTEAFF

v_call: TRBV11-2
clone_size: NA
j_call: TRBJ1-1
d_call: NA
cdr3_nt: TGTGCCAGCAGCTTAGAGGGGGCCTCGAACACTGAAGCTTTCTTT
cdr3_aa: CASSLEGASNTEAFF